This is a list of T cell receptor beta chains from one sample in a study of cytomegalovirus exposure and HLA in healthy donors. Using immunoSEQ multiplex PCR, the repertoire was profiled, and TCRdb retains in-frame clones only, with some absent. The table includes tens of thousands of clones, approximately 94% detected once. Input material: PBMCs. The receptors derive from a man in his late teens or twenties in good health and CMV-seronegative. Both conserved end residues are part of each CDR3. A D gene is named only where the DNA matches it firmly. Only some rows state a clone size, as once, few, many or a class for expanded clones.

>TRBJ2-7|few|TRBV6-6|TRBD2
CASSRTSAYEQYF
TGTGCCAGCAGTAGGACTAGCGCCTACGAGCAGTACTTC
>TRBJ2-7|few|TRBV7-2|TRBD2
CASSTRFLAGGNSYEQYF
TGTGCCAGCAGCACCCGATTTTTAGCGGGAGGGAACTCCTACGAGCAGTACTTC
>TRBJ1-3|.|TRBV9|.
CASSDQGLVSGNTIYF
TGTGCCAGCAGCGATCAGGGACTGGTCTCTGGAAACACCATATATTTT
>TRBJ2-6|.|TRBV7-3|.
CASSLMRAGANVLTF
TGTGCCAGCAGCTTAATGCGGGCTGGGGCCAACGTCCTGACTTTC
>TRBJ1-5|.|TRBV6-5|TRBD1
CASSGTGFQPQHF
TGTGCCAGCAGTGGGACAGGGTTTCAGCCCCAGCATTTT
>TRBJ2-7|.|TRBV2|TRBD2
CASSDATLAGKHYEQYF
TGTGCCAGCAGCGATGCTACACTAGCGGGGAAGCACTACGAGCAGTACTTC
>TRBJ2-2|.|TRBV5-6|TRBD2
CASSLFLAGRTGELFF
TGTGCCAGCAGCTTGTTCCTAGCGGGGAGGACCGGGGAGCTGTTTTTT
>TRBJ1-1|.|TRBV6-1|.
CASSDFLGFF
TGTGCCAGCAGTGATTTTCTAGGTTTCTTT
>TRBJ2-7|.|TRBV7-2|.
CASSLRAGSTLYEQYF
TGTGCCAGCAGCTTAAGGGCGGGTTCTACCCTCTACGAGCAGTACTTC
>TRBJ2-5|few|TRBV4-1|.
CASSRLLRETQYF
TGCGCCAGCAGCCGACTCCTTCGAGAGACCCAGTACTTC
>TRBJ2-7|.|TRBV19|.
CASSMELVRSYEQYF
TGTGCCAGTAGTATGGAACTAGTTAGGTCCTACGAGCAGTACTTC
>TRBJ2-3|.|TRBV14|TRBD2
CASSQPRTSENTQYF
TGTGCCAGCAGCCAACCCCGGACTAGCGAAAATACGCAGTATTTT
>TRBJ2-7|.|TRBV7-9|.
CASSPRGEPSYEQYF
TGTGCCAGCAGCCCCAGGGGGGAACCCTCCTACGAGCAGTACTTC
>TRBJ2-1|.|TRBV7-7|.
CASSLGSGVNEQFF
TGTGCTAGCAGCTTAGGCTCCGGGGTTAATGAGCAGTTCTTC
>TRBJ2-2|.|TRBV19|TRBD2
CASSSGVAGPGELFF
TGTGCCAGTAGTAGCGGAGTAGCGGGACCCGGGGAGCTGTTTTTT
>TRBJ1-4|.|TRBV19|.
CASSTTGTGSEKLFF
TGTGCCAGTAGTACGACCGGGACTGGGAGCGAAAAACTGTTTTTT
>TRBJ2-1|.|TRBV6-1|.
CASIVYFGNEQFF
TGTGCCAGCATTGTCTACTTCGGCAATGAGCAGTTCTTC
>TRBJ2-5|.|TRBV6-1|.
CASSPPAGIGETQYF
TGTGCCAGCAGCCCCCCTGCAGGGATTGGAGAGACCCAGTACTTC
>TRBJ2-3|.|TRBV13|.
CASSLGYGGSTDTQYF
TGTGCCAGCAGCTTAGGGTACGGGGGTAGCACAGATACGCAGTATTTT
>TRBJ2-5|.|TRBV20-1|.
CSAEEQETQYF
TGCAGTGCTGAGGAGCAAGAGACCCAGTACTTC
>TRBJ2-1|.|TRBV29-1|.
CSVEERYNEQFF
TGCAGCGTTGAAGAACGGTACAATGAGCAGTTCTTC
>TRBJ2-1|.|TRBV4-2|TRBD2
CASSQEREAGGRRRKNEQFF
TGTGCCAGCAGCCAAGAACGGGAAGCGGGAGGGCGCCGTAGAAAGAATGAGCAGTTCTTC
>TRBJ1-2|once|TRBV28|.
CASSLDRLYGYTF
TGTGCCAGCAGTCTCGACCGACTATATGGCTACACCTTC
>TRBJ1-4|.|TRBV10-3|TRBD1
CAIGGAQTGEVSNEKLFF
TGTGCCATCGGCGGCGCACAGACAGGGGAGGTTTCTAATGAAAAACTGTTTTTT
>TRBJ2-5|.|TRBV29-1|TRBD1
CSSRRRGRGETQYF
TGCAGCTCCCGAAGAAGGGGGCGAGGAGAGACCCAGTACTTC
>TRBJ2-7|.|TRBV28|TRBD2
CASTPGLAGQEQYF
TGTGCCAGCACTCCGGGACTAGCGGGACAAGAGCAGTACTTC
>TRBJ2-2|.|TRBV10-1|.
CASSTTSTPGELFF
TGCGCCAGCAGTACCACGAGCACCCCCGGGGAGCTGTTTTTT
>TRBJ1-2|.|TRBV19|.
CASSGPDYGYTF
TGTGCCAGTAGTGGGCCGGATTATGGCTACACCTTC
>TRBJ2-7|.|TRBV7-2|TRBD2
CASSLAGRAYEQYF
TGTGCCAGCAGCTTAGCCGGGAGGGCCTACGAGCAGTACTTC
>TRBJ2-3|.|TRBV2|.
CASSEWAVDTQYF
TGTGCCAGCAGTGAATGGGCAGTAGATACGCAGTATTTT
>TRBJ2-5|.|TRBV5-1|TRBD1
CASSFETGLETQYF
TGCGCCAGCAGCTTCGAGACAGGGTTAGAGACCCAGTACTTC
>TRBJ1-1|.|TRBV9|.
CASSPRGGRDLNTEAFF
TGTGCCAGCAGCCCGCGGGGGGGGCGAGATCTGAACACTGAAGCTTTCTTT
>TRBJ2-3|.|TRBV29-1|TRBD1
CSVVGTGGLGADTQYF
TGCAGCGTTGTAGGGACAGGGGGCTTAGGAGCAGATACGCAGTATTTT
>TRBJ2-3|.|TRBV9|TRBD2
CASSVARAGGGPDTQYF
TGTGCCAGCAGCGTAGCTCGGGCGGGAGGAGGGCCAGATACGCAGTATTTT
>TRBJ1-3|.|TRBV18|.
CASSLTDVDTIYF
TGTGCCAGCTCACTGACAGATGTGGACACCATATATTTT
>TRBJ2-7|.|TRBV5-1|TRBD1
CASGKTGDPYEQYF
TGCGCCAGCGGAAAGACAGGGGACCCCTACGAGCAGTACTTC
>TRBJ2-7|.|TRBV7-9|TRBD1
CASSLVGIGQGYEQYF
TGTGCCAGCAGCTTGGTAGGAATTGGACAGGGTTACGAGCAGTACTTC
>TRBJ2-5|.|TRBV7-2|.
CASSSGLSPGTQYF
TGTGCCAGCAGCTCCGGACTGAGCCCGGGGACCCAGTACTTC
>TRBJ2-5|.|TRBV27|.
CASSSQGGGETQYF
TGTGCCAGCAGTTCCCAGGGAGGTGGGGAGACCCAGTACTTC
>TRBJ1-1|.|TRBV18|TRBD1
CASSGQGNTEAFF
TGTGCCAGCTCAGGACAGGGTAACACTGAAGCTTTCTTT
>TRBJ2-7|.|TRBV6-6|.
CASSQIAGGAVYEQYF
TGTGCCAGCAGTCAAATAGCAGGAGGAGCGGTCTACGAGCAGTACTTC
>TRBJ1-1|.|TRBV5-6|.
CASSYRANTEAFF
TGTGCCAGCAGCTACAGGGCGAACACTGAAGCTTTCTTT
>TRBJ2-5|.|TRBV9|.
CASSRGPKETQYF
TGTGCCAGCTCGCGGGGCCCAAAAGAGACCCAGTACTTC
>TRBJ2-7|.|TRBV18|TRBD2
CASSPTSGFFEQYF
TGTGCCAGCTCACCGACTAGCGGGTTCTTCGAGCAGTACTTC